The 9 T cell receptor beta chains below come from one sample, sequenced in a study of cytomegalovirus exposure and HLA in healthy donors. PCR used 60 Vbeta primers and 13 Jbeta primers. The protocol was immunoSEQ multiplex PCR, while the TCRdb copy is restricted to in-frame clones and leaves out a portion. The sample records approximately 180,000 clones, 77% being singletons. The sequenced material came from PBMCs. These receptors came from a woman in her twenties or thirties in good health and CMV-seropositive.

This chain connects TRBV7-6 to TRBJ2-1, with 7 bases aligning to TRBD2. Germline V gene data show CDR1 as SGHVS and CDR2 as FNYEAQ. Trimming at V came to 5 bases and at J to 5 bases, leaving 12 bases not matched to a gene. The CDR3 totals 16 residues. The DNA of the CDR3 is TGTGCCAGCAGCCCAACTGTTGGGACTACCCACAATGAGCAGTTCTTC. It translates to CASSPTVGTTHNEQFF.

In its sample, this clone was seen once. The CDR3 loop reads CASSYQLAGAANEQFF. The CDR3 nucleotides read TGTGCCAGCAGCTACCAACTAGCGGGAGCCGCCAATGAGCAGTTCTTC. The chain has TRBV7-7 and TRBJ2-1; TRBD2 matches at 11 bases. The CDR3 totals 16 residues. Germline CDR1 and CDR2: SSHAT and FNYEAQ (reference sequence). V trimming: 4 bases; J trimming: 6 bases; junction bases outside the gene matches: 8.

The chain employs TRBV30 and TRBJ2-1; the D gene is possibly TRBD2 (6 bases). Trimming stripped 1 base from V and 0 bases from J, with 16 bases between. Germline V gene lookup returns CDR1 GTSNPN and CDR2 SVGIG (reference sequence). The CDR3 length is 17 residues. CDR3 sequence (DNA): TGTGCCTGGAGTGCCCCCTTAGCGGAGGGCTCCTACAATGAGCAGTTCTTC. This gives the protein CAWSAPLAEGSYNEQFF. The complete variable domain, with remaining parts taken from reference TRBV30 and TRBJ2-1, reads SQTIHQWPATLVQPVGSPLSLECTVEGTSNPNLYWYRQAAGRGLQLLFYSVGIGQISSEVPQNLSASRPQDRQFILSSKKLLLSDSGFYLCAWSAPLAEGSYNEQFFGPGTRLTVL.

The J gene is TRBJ2-3, the V gene TRBV5-1; TRBD1 matches at 10 bases. The CDR3 has 16 residues. Germline-derived CDR1 and CDR2 are SGHRS and YFSETQ. The trim removed 0 bases at V and 2 bases at J, leaving 3 bases unmatched. The CDR3 bases are TGCGCCAGCAGCTTGGCAGGACAGGGGGACACAGATACGCAGTATTTT. Protein: CASSLAGQGDTDTQYF.

This clone was counted between two and nine times. The chain uses TRBV5-1 and TRBJ2-3, with 12 nucleotides matching TRBD2. Germline V gives CDR1 SGHRS, CDR2 YFSETQ. Germline trimming cut 0 bases from V and 4 bases from J; bases unmatched to any gene: 0. The CDR3 is 15 residues long. The CDR3 region is CASSLGLAGADTQYF. CDR3 in DNA: TGCGCCAGCAGCTTGGGACTAGCGGGGGCAGATACGCAGTATTTT.

A few counts support this clone. The chain combines TRBV11-2 with TRBJ2-2; 11 positions agree with TRBD2. The germline CDR1 and CDR2 sequences are SGHAT and FQNNGV. This CDR3 comprises 17 residues. V was pared by 8 bases and J by 7 bases, with 15 bases of the junction left unmatched. Here the CDR3 reads CASRRVSGRAGSGELFF. The CDR3 region has the DNA TGTGCCAGCCGACGAGTTAGCGGGAGGGCCGGGAGCGGGGAGCTGTTTTTT. Together with reference TRBV11-2 and TRBJ2-2, the CDR3 gives the full variable domain: EAGVAQSPRYKIIEKRQSVAFWCNPISGHATLYWYQQILGQGPKLLIQFQNNGVVDDSQLPKDRFSAERLKGVDSTLKIQPAKLEDSAVYLCASRRVSGRAGSGELFFGEGSRLTVL.

The J gene is TRBJ1-2, the V gene TRBV30; 8 bases map to TRBD1. Germline loops: CDR1 GTSNPN, CDR2 SVGIG (reference sequence). The J segment lost 4 bases and the V segment lost 4 bases, leaving 5 bases of the junction unmatched. This CDR3 spans 13 amino acids. The chain's CDR3 is CAWTTGAGYGYTF. CDR3 nucleotides: TGTGCCTGGACGACAGGGGCCGGCTATGGCTACACCTTC. Variable domain in full (rest from reference TRBV30 and TRBJ1-2): SQTIHQWPATLVQPVGSPLSLECTVEGTSNPNLYWYRQAAGRGLQLLFYSVGIGQISSEVPQNLSASRPQDRQFILSSKKLLLSDSGFYLCAWTTGAGYGYTFGSGTRLTVV.

The rearrangement links TRBV5-1 to TRBJ2-7; weak D call: TRBD1 (5 bases). Trimming left V 4 bases short and J 3 bases short, with 17 bases between. CDR1 and CDR2 (germline): SGHRS, YFSETQ. The CDR3 loop spans 15 amino acids. For the CDR3, the DNA is TGCGCCAGCAGCACCGACCTGGCCCAGGGCTACGAGCAGTACTTC. It yields the protein CASSTDLAQGYEQYF. The variable domain in full, completed from reference TRBV5-1 and TRBJ2-7, reads KAGVTQTPRYLIKTRGQQVTLSCSPISGHRSVSWYQQTPGQGLQFLFEYFSETQRNKGNFPGRFSGRQFSNSRSEMNVSTLELGDSALYLCASSTDLAQGYEQYFGPGTRLTVT.

A remark on this clone: This sample also contains other DNA sequences that code for the same CDR3. The rearrangement joins TRBV10-3 to TRBJ1-1; a weak D match, TRBD1 (6 bases). Germline loops: CDR1 ENHRY, CDR2 SYGVKD. The CDR3 is 14 residues long. V dropped 6 bases and J dropped 0 bases, with 11 bases sitting between them. The DNA for the CDR3 is TGTGCCATCAGCAGCGGACAGCTGAACACTGAAGCTTTCTTT. It is translated as CAISSGQLNTEAFF.